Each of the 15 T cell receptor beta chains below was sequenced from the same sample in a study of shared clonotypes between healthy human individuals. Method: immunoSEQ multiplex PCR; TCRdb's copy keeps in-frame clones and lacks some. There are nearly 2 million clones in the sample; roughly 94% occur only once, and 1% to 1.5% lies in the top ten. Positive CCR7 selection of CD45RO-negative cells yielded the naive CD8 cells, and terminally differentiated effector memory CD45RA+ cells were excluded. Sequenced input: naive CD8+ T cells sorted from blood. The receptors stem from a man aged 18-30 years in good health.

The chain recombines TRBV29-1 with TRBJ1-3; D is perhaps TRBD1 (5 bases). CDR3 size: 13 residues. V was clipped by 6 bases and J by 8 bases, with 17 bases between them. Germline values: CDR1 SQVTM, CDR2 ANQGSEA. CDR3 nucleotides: TGCAGCGTAGGGGACCAGCCAAAGGACACCATATATTTT. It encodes CSVGDQPKDTIYF.

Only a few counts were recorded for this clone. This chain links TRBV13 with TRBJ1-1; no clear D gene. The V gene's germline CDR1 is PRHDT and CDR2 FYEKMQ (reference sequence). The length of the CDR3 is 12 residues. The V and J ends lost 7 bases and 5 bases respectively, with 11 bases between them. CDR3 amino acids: CASIPTWTEAFF. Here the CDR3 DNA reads TGTGCCAGCATCCCGACCTGGACTGAAGCTTTCTTT. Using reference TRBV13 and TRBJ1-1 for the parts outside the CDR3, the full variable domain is AAGVIQSPRHLIKEKRETATLKCYPIPRHDTVYWYQQGPGQDPQFLISFYEKMQSDKGSIPDRFSAQQFSDYHSELNMSSLELGDSALYFCASIPTWTEAFFGQGTRLTVV.

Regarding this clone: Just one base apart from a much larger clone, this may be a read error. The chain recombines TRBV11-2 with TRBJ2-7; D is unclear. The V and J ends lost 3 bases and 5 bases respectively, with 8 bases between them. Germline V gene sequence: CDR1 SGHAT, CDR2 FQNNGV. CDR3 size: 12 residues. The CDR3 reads CASSLGSNEQYF. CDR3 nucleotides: TGTGCCAGCAGCTTGGGGTCCAACGAGCAGTACTTC.

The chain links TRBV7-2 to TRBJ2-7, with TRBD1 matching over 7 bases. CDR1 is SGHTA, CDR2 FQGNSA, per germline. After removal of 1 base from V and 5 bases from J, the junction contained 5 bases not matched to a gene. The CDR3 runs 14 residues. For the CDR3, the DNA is TGTGCCAGCAGCTTAGGAGGGGGCGTGCACGAGCAGTACTTC. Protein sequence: CASSLGGGVHEQYF.

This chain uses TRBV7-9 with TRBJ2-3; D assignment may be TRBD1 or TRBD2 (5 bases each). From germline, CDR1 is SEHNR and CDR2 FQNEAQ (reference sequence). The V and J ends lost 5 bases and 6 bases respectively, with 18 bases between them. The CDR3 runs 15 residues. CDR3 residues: CASSQGASPGDTQYF. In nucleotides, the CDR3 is TGTGCCAGCAGCCAAGGGGCCAGCCCGGGGGATACGCAGTATTTT.

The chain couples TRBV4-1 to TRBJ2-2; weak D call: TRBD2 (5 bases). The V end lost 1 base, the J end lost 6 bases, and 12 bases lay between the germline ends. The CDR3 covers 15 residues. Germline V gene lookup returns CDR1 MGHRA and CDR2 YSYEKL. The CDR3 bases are TGCGCCAGCAGCCAAGGCGGAGGTACTCCCGGGGAGCTGTTTTTT. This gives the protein CASSQGGGTPGELFF.

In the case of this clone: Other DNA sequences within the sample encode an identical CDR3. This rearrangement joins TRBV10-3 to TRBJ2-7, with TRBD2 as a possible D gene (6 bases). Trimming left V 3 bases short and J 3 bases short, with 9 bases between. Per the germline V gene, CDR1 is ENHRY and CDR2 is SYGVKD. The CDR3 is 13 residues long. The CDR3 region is CAISEGRGYEQYF. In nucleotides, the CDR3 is TGTGCCATCAGTGAAGGGCGGGGCTACGAGCAGTACTTC.

CDR3 amino acids: CAWSLGVQETQYF. CDR3 sequence (DNA): TGTGCCTGGAGCTTGGGGGTACAAGAGACCCAGTACTTC. V and J are TRBV30 and TRBJ2-5, with D possibly being TRBD1 or TRBD2 (5 bases each). V gave up 3 bases and J gave up 2 bases, with 10 bases separating them. CDR3 length: 13 amino acids. CDR1 is GTSNPN and CDR2 is SVGIG in the germline V gene (reference sequence).

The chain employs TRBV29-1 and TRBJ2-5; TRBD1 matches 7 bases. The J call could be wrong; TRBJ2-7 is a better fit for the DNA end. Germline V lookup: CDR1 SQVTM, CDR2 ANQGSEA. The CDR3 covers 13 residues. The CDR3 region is CSVVRDSTYEQYF. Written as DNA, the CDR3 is TGCAGCGTCGTCCGGGACAGCACCTACGAGCAGTACTTC.

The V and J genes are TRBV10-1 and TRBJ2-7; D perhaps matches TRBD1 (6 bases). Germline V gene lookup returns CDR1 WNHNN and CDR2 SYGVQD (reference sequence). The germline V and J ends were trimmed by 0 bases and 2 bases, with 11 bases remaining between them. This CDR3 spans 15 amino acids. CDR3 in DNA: TGCGCCAGCAGTGAGTCGAAACAGGGCGCCTACGAGCAGTACTTC. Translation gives CASSESKQGAYEQYF.

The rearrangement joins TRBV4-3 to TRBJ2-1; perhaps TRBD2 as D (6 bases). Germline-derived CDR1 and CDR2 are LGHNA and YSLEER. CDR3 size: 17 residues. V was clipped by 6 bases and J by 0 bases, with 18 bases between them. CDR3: CASSPNWGVGSYNEQFF. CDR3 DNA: TGCGCCAGCAGTCCAAATTGGGGGGTTGGCTCCTACAATGAGCAGTTCTTC.

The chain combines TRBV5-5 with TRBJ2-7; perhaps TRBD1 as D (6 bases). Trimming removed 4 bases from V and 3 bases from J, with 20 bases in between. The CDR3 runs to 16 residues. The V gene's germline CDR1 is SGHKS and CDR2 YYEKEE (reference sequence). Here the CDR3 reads CASSPTLTGSNYEQYF. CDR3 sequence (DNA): TGTGCCAGCAGCCCGACCCTGACAGGATCAAACTACGAGCAGTACTTC.

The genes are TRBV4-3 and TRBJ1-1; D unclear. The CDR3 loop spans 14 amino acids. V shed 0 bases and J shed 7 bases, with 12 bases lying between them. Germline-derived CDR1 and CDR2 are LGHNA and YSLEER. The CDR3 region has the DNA TGCGCCAGCAGCCAAGATGTGACGACGGGTGAAGCTTTCTTT. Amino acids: CASSQDVTTGEAFF.

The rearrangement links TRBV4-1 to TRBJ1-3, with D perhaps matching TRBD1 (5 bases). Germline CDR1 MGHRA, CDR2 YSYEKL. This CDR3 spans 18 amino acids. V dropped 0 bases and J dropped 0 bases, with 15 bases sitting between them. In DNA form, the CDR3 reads TGCGCCAGCAGCCAAGATCCTCCAGAGGGGATCTCTGGAAACACCATATATTTT. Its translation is CASSQDPPEGISGNTIYF.

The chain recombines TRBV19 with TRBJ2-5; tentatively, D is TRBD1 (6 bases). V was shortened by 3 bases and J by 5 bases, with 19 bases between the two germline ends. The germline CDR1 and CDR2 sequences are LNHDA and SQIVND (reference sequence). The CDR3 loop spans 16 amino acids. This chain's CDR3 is CASSIGQGLEGETQYF. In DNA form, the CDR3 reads TGTGCCAGTAGTATTGGGCAGGGGCTGGAAGGGGAGACCCAGTACTTC.